A selection of T cell receptor beta chains follows, all from one sample in a study of cytomegalovirus exposure and HLA in healthy donors. Profiled with immunoSEQ multiplex PCR; TCRdb holds only in-frame clones, not every one. The sample has around 140,000 clones; 89% are singletons. Input material: PBMCs. Source of these receptors: a young woman in good health and CMV-seronegative. Each CDR3 is given with its conserved first and last residue. Each record gives: J gene, clone size, D gene, V gene, CDR3 protein, CDR3 DNA. D genes are given only for firm matches. Clone size is given for some rows only: seen once, a few or many times, or a class if the clone is expanded.

>TRBJ2-5|-|-|TRBV5-5
CASSSRLAETQYF
TGTGCCAGCAGCTCCCGACTGGCGGAGACCCAGTACTTC
>TRBJ2-7|-|-|TRBV6-1
CASSGDRTYEQYF
TGTGCCAGCAGTGGAGACAGGACCTACGAGCAGTACTTC
>TRBJ2-1|-|TRBD1|TRBV2
CASSYLRMAGGSYNEQFF
TGTGCCAGCAGCTATCTTAGGATGGCAGGGGGCTCCTACAATGAGCAGTTCTTC
>TRBJ1-1|-|-|TRBV7-9
CASTTLGGGGAFF
TGTGCCAGCACCACCCTAGGGGGAGGGGGAGCTTTCTTT
>TRBJ1-3|-|-|TRBV9
CASSSSSGNTIYF
TGTGCCAGCAGCTCCTCCTCTGGAAACACCATATATTTT
>TRBJ2-2|-|TRBD2|TRBV5-4
CASSASSGGAPGELFF
TGTGCCAGCAGCGCTTCTAGCGGGGGGGCACCCGGGGAGCTGTTTTTT
>TRBJ1-2|-|-|TRBV14
CASSMGFLNGYTF
TGTGCCAGCAGTATGGGCTTTCTGAATGGCTACACCTTC
>TRBJ2-1|-|TRBD2|TRBV9
CASSVMASGGVYEQFF
TGTGCCAGCAGCGTAATGGCTAGCGGGGGGGTTTATGAGCAGTTCTTC
>TRBJ2-2|-|-|TRBV7-3
CASSLVVQESGELFF
TGTGCCAGCAGCTTAGTTGTCCAGGAATCCGGGGAGCTGTTTTTT
>TRBJ2-1|-|TRBD1|TRBV7-3
CASSHGTAHYNEQFF
TGTGCCAGCAGCCACGGGACAGCACATTACAATGAGCAGTTCTTC
>TRBJ1-1|-|-|TRBV6-1
CASTGQMNTEAFF
TGTGCCAGCACCGGACAGATGAACACTGAAGCTTTCTTT
>TRBJ1-5|-|TRBD1|TRBV15
CATSRSDRGRQPQHF
TGTGCCACCAGCCGATCGGACAGGGGGCGTCAGCCCCAGCATTTT
>TRBJ1-1|-|-|TRBV6-5
CASGGWSEAFF
TGTGCCAGCGGTGGTTGGAGTGAAGCTTTCTTT
>TRBJ1-2|-|-|TRBV10-3
CAANSGSDYGYTF
TGTGCCGCAAACAGTGGGTCGGACTATGGCTACACCTTC
>TRBJ1-4|-|TRBD1|TRBV5-4
CASSRDRGQDEKLFF
TGTGCCAGCAGCAGGGACAGGGGCCAGGACGAAAAACTGTTTTTT
>TRBJ2-2|-|-|TRBV5-1
CASSLVATNTGELFF
TGCGCCAGCAGCTTGGTCGCCACTAACACCGGGGAGCTGTTTTTT
>TRBJ1-2|-|TRBD1|TRBV5-1
CASSRGDREGISYGYTF
TGCGCCAGCAGCCGGGGGGACAGGGAAGGAATAAGCTATGGCTACACCTTC
>TRBJ1-1|few|-|TRBV18
CASSPSALTGNTEAFF
TGTGCCAGCTCACCTTCTGCCCTAACAGGGAACACTGAAGCTTTCTTT
>TRBJ2-5|-|-|TRBV11-2
CASSSIGAGWETQYF
TGTGCCAGCAGCTCGATAGGGGCGGGGTGGGAGACCCAGTACTTC
>TRBJ1-6|-|-|TRBV5-1
CASSQAGSYNSPLHF
TGCGCCAGCAGCCAGGCAGGCTCCTATAATTCACCCCTCCACTTT
>TRBJ2-3|-|TRBD1|TRBV7-9
CASSPATGSGDTQYF
TGTGCCAGCAGCCCTGCGACAGGGAGTGGCGATACGCAGTATTTT
>TRBJ2-5|-|TRBD2|TRBV4-1
CASSYAGTSGRETQYF
TGCGCCAGCAGCTATGCCGGGACTAGCGGTAGAGAGACCCAGTACTTC
>TRBJ2-5|-|TRBD1|TRBV10-2
CASSVGGLDETQYF
TGCGCCAGCAGTGTAGGGGGCTTAGATGAGACCCAGTACTTC
>TRBJ1-1|-|-|TRBV7-3
CASSLGPSWVSGTEAFF
TGTGCCAGCAGCTTAGGGCCCAGTTGGGTCTCCGGCACTGAAGCTTTCTTT
>TRBJ2-3|few|-|TRBV6-6
CASSLGDTQYF
TGTGCCAGCAGTCTCGGGGATACGCAGTATTTT
>TRBJ2-2|-|TRBD1|TRBV11-1
CASSFYGDRPGTGELFF
TGTGCCAGCAGCTTCTACGGGGACAGGCCAGGGACCGGGGAGCTGTTTTTT
>TRBJ2-7|-|-|TRBV12-5
CASAHPGLMLGYF
TGTGCTAGTGCCCACCCCGGACTGATGCTTGGCTACTTC
>TRBJ1-3|-|TRBD1|TRBV9
CASSVASTGGYSGNTIYF
TGTGCCAGCAGCGTAGCATCTACAGGGGGCTACTCTGGAAACACCATATATTTT
>TRBJ1-5|-|-|TRBV6-6
CASSSTRGRFNQPQHF
TGTGCCAGCAGTTCAACCAGGGGCCGCTTCAATCAGCCCCAGCATTTT
>TRBJ1-5|-|-|TRBV27
CASSTGEGIQPQHF
TGTGCCAGCAGTACCGGGGAGGGGATTCAGCCCCAGCATTTT
>TRBJ1-6|-|TRBD1|TRBV6-1
CASRGTGGTNSPLHF
TGTGCCAGCAGAGGGACAGGGGGCACGAATTCACCCCTCCACTTT
>TRBJ1-2|-|-|TRBV7-6
CASSLGPRKQNYGYTF
TGTGCCAGCAGCTTAGGCCCCAGGAAACAGAACTATGGCTACACCTTC
>TRBJ1-6|few|-|TRBV6-1
CASSEQGMINSPLHF
TGTGCCAGCAGTGAACAGGGGATGATCAATTCACCCCTCCACTTT
>TRBJ1-6|-|TRBD1|TRBV7-9
CASSSTGDSPLHF
TGTGCCAGCAGCTCTACAGGGGATTCACCCCTCCACTTT
>TRBJ2-7|few|TRBD1|TRBV2
CASRGTGGYEQYF
TGTGCCAGCAGGGGGACAGGGGGCTACGAGCAGTACTTC
>TRBJ2-1|-|TRBD1|TRBV5-1
CASSPRWDRNNEQFF
TGCGCCAGCAGCCCCCGGTGGGACAGGAACAATGAGCAGTTCTTC
>TRBJ1-4|once|TRBD1|TRBV11-2
CASSPGQGSQNEKLFF
TGTGCCAGCAGCCCGGGACAGGGTTCCCAAAATGAAAAACTGTTTTTT
>TRBJ2-6|-|-|TRBV27
CASSFSGANVLTF
TGTGCCAGCAGTTTCTCCGGGGCCAACGTCCTGACTTTC
>TRBJ2-7|-|-|TRBV5-1
CASSLDRSNYGQYF
TGCGCCAGCAGCTTGGACCGGTCAAACTACGGGCAGTACTTC
>TRBJ2-3|-|-|TRBV4-2
CASSDVGGPPTDTQYF
TGTGCCAGCAGCGATGTGGGGGGACCACCCACAGATACGCAGTATTTT
>TRBJ1-6|-|TRBD1|TRBV6-5
CASSYQGQANSPLHF
TGTGCCAGCAGTTACCAGGGACAGGCTAATTCACCCCTCCACTTT
>TRBJ1-2|once|-|TRBV10-3
CAISFDTNGYTF
TGTGCCATCAGTTTCGACACCAATGGCTACACCTTC
>TRBJ1-2|once|TRBD1|TRBV9
CASSTSGQGDRGYTF
TGTGCCAGCAGCACCTCGGGACAGGGGGATAGGGGCTACACCTTC
>TRBJ2-1|-|TRBD2|TRBV29-1
CSGARGGRYNEQFF
TGCAGCGGGGCCCGGGGGGGCCGATACAATGAGCAGTTCTTC
>TRBJ1-1|-|-|TRBV7-9
CASSLTEEAFF
TGTGCCAGCAGCTTAACTGAGGAAGCTTTCTTT
>TRBJ2-1|-|-|TRBV7-3
CASSFRPLSDHSYNEQFF
TGTGCCAGCAGCTTCCGACCTCTTAGCGACCACTCCTACAATGAGCAGTTCTTC
>TRBJ1-4|once|TRBD1|TRBV15
CATNSQGTNEKLFF
TGTGCCACCAACTCACAGGGGACAAATGAAAAACTGTTTTTT
>TRBJ1-1|-|-|TRBV27
CASSLRGGVNTEAFF
TGTGCCAGCAGTTTAAGAGGAGGGGTGAACACTGAAGCTTTCTTT
>TRBJ2-3|-|TRBD1|TRBV5-1
CASSQFPDRQTDTQYF
TGCGCCAGCAGCCAATTCCCGGACAGGCAAACAGATACGCAGTATTTT
>TRBJ1-1|-|-|TRBV5-1
CASREGGPTEAFF
TGCGCCAGCAGGGAAGGGGGACCCACTGAAGCTTTCTTT
>TRBJ2-5|few|TRBD2|TRBV15
CATSRGTSADQETQYF
TGTGCCACCAGCAGAGGGACTAGCGCAGACCAAGAGACCCAGTACTTC
>TRBJ2-7|-|-|TRBV18
CASSPDRGAYEQYF
TGTGCCAGCTCACCTGACAGAGGAGCCTACGAGCAGTACTTC
>TRBJ1-2|-|TRBD1|TRBV27
CASSLSRDRQVDNYGYTF
TGTGCCAGCAGTTTATCGAGGGACAGGCAGGTGGATAACTATGGCTACACCTTC
>TRBJ2-1|-|TRBD2|TRBV6-6
CASSYGGGAYNEQFF
TGTGCCAGCAGTTACGGCGGGGGGGCCTACAATGAGCAGTTCTTC
>TRBJ1-5|-|-|TRBV5-6
CASKQPLFRQPQHF
TGTGCCAGCAAACAGCCGCTATTCCGCCAGCCCCAGCATTTT